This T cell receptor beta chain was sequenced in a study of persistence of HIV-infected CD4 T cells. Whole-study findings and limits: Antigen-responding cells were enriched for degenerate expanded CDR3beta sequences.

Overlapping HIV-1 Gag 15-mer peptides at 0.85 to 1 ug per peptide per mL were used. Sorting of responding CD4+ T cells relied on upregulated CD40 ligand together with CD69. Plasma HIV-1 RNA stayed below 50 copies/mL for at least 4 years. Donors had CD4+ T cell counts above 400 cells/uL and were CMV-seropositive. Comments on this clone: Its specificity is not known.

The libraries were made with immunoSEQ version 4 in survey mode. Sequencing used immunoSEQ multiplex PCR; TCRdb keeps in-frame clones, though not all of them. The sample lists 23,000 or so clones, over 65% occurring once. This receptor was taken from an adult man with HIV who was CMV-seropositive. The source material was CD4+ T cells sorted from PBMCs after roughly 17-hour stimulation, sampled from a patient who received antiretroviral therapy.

The CDR3 DNA reads as TGTGCCAGCAGCCGAGAGAGGGGGACCTCTGGAAACACCATATATTTT. Translation: CASSRERGTSGNTIYF. V usage is TRBV4-2 and J usage is TRBJ1-3; weak D call: TRBD1 (6 bases). Germline-derived CDR1 and CDR2 are LGHNA and YNFKEQ. This CDR3 comprises 16 residues. V lost 4 bases, J lost 0 bases, and 13 bases lay in between.